These 9 T cell receptor beta chains share one sample of origin, sequenced in a study of vaccination and CD4 T cells after COVID-19. Time point denoted: late sampling 161 to 241 days after vaccination in a few convalescent patients. Stated treatment: roughly 10-day PBMC culture with coronavirus spike peptide pools or control peptides (ViraFEST assay). Scientists ran DNA taken from cultured CD4+ T cells through the Oncomine TCR Beta short-read assay for sequencing. TCRdb reprocessed the PCR reads via MiXCR and lists one record per CDR3 protein. The repertoire holds roughly 15,000 distinct CDR3 sequences, with less than 60% as singletons. For these receptors, no antigen is known. The specimen was CD4+ T cells from blood, cultured in vitro, collected about 7 months after SARS-CoV-2 vaccination. The receptors were sampled from a human donor who had recovered from COVID-19.

The CDR3 coding sequence is TGCAGTGCTTCGGACTACCCCAAAAACATTCAGTACTTC. It encodes CSASDYPKNIQYF. The V gene is TRBV20-1, the J gene TRBJ2-4; possible D gene TRBD2, 6 bases. V was shortened by 5 bases and J by 2 bases, with 10 bases between the two germline ends. Germline V gives CDR1 DFQATT, CDR2 SNEGSKA (reference sequence). This CDR3 has 13 amino acids.

There are a few counts of this clonotype. At one boundary the junction diverges from the germline segment, which might be a read error. The rearrangement uses TRBV6-1 and TRBJ1-2, with a possible D match to TRBD1 (6 bases). In germline, CDR1 is MNHNS, CDR2 SASEGT. The CDR3 has 12 amino acids. This CDR3 is CASSATTQGLSF. CDR3 DNA sequence: TGTGCCAGCAGTGCCACGACACAGGGATTAAGCTTC.

The rearrangement joins TRBV5-5 to TRBJ2-5; 9 bases are shared with TRBD2. The J segment lost 7 bases and the V segment lost 4 bases, leaving 11 bases of the junction unmatched. This CDR3 is 15 amino acids long. Germline CDR1 SGHKS, CDR2 YYEKEE (reference sequence). The CDR3 here is CASSPRTSAGGTQYF. CDR3 DNA sequence: TGTGCCAGCAGCCCGAGGACTAGCGCCGGTGGGACCCAGTACTTC. The full variable domain, completed using reference TRBV5-5 and TRBJ2-5, is DAGVTQSPTHLIKTRGQQVTLRCSPISGHKSVSWYQQVLGQGPQFIFQYYEKEERGRGNFPDRFSARQFPNYSSELNVNALLLGDSALYLCASSPRTSAGGTQYFGPGTRLLVL.

This sequence joins TRBV20-1 and TRBJ2-5; 7 bases agree with TRBD1. Losses at the gene ends were 3 bases for V and 0 bases for J; bases not matched to a gene: 4. This CDR3 region has 14 residues. Germline lookup yields CDR1 DFQATT and CDR2 SNEGSKA (reference sequence). The CDR3 sequence is CSARGDSYQETQYF. The CDR3 DNA reads as TGCAGTGCTAGGGGGGACAGTTACCAAGAGACCCAGTACTTC.

This clonotype was seen a handful of times. This chain joins TRBV6-1 and TRBJ2-3; 8 bases are a match to TRBD1. CDR3 length equals 14 residues. V gave up 6 bases and J gave up 8 bases; unmatched junction bases: 10. The germline V gene has CDR1 MNHNS and CDR2 SASEGT. The chain's CDR3 is CASSQSRGLGTQYF. DNA of the CDR3: TGTGCCAGCAGCCAGAGCAGGGGGCTGGGTACGCAGTATTTT.

This clonotype was detected a few times. This chain uses TRBV20-1 with TRBJ2-1, with TRBD2 matching 7 bases. The CDR3 extends over 17 amino acids. The germline CDR1 and CDR2 sequences are DFQATT and SNEGSKA (reference sequence). Germline trimming cut 3 bases from V and 1 base from J; bases unmatched to any gene: 12. CDR3 sequence (DNA): TGCAGTGCTAGTGCGGACCTTCTAGCGGCTTCCTACAATGAGCAGTTCTTC. Translation: CSASADLLAASYNEQFF.

This clonotype came up a few times. The CDR3 bases are TGCAGTGCTAGTGGGGTCTTCTTTGATGGCTACACCTTC. Its protein is CSASGVFFDGYTF. V and J are TRBV20-1 and TRBJ1-2, with no clear D. This CDR3 has 13 amino acids. The V and J ends lost 3 bases and 6 bases respectively, with 14 bases between them. CDR1 is DFQATT and CDR2 is SNEGSKA in the germline V gene (reference sequence).

The rearrangement joins TRBV7-9 to TRBJ2-3, with 7 nucleotides matching TRBD1. Germline V lookup: CDR1 SEHNR, CDR2 FQNEAQ (reference sequence). This CDR3 region has 15 residues. J was trimmed by 2 bases and V by 3 bases; bases with no gene match: 5. CDR3 bases: TGTGCCAGCAGCTTGGGGGACAGTCACACAGATACGCAGTATTTT. Its translation is CASSLGDSHTDTQYF.

The gene calls are TRBV20-1 and TRBJ1-1; D possibly corresponds to TRBD1 (5 bases). The CDR3 is 12 residues long. The V end was cut by 3 bases, the J end by 5 bases, with 10 bases between. CDR1 DFQATT and CDR2 SNEGSKA come from the germline V gene (reference sequence). CDR3 sequence reads: CSASAGGTEAFF. In DNA form, the CDR3 reads TGCAGTGCTAGTGCCGGGGGTACTGAAGCTTTCTTT.